One T cell receptor beta chain is described in this entry. These data belong to a study of shared clonotypes between healthy human individuals. Looking at the study overall: The cohort had a couple of women and a few men, ages 18 to 49.

Libraries were prepared by immunoSEQ multiplex PCR; TCRdb keeps only in-frame clonotypes and omits some of them. The sample yields 2 million to 3 million clones, over 85% seen once. Losses at the gene ends were 4 bases for V and 2 bases for J; bases not matched to a gene: 1. The V gene's germline CDR1 is SGHTA and CDR2 FQGTGA. The CDR3 has 15 residues. V is TRBV7-3 and J is TRBJ2-6; TRBD1 agrees at 8 bases. Sequencing used naive CD4+ T cells from PBMCs. Described subset: CD45RA+ positively selected. This receptor was identified in a man aged 18 to 35 in good health. Some clones in this sample may be carry-over from other donors' samples. In nucleotides, the CDR3 is TGTGCCAGCAGCTCAGGGGGCGCTGGGGCCAACGTCCTGACTTTC. Protein sequence: CASSSGGAGANVLTF.